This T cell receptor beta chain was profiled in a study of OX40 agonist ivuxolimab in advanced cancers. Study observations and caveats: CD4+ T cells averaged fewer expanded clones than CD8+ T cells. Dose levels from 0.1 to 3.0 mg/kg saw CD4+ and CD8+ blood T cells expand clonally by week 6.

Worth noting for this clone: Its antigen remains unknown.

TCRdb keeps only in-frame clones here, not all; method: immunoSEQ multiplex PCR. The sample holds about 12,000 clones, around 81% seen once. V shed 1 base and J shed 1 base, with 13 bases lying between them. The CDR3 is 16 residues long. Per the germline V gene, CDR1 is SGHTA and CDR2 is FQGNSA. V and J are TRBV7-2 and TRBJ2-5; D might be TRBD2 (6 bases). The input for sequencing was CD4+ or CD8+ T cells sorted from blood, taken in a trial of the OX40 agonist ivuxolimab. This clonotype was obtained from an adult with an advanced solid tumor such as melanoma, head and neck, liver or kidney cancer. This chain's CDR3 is CASSLEDSGLQETQYF. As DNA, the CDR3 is TGTGCCAGCAGCTTAGAAGATAGCGGTCTCCAAGAGACCCAGTACTTC.